What follows are 9 T cell receptor beta chains derived from one specimen sequenced in a study of blood T cell repertoires in COVID-19. Clones were read by immunoSEQ multiplex PCR, and TCRdb kept only the in-frame ones, dropping some. The top ten hold roughly 15% of the sample, which has about 130,000 clones, roughly 83% seen once. Sequencing was done on a sample of peripheral blood. These receptors all stem from a woman in her forties or fifties with acute or convalescent COVID-19.

The sample holds many counts of this clone. The rearrangement joins TRBV7-8 to TRBJ1-1; a weak D match, TRBD1 (6 bases). Trimming left V 1 base short and J 8 bases short, with 11 bases between. This CDR3 has 13 residues. CDR1 SGHVS and CDR2 FQNEAQ come from the germline V gene. The CDR3 DNA reads TGTGCCAGCAGCTTAGACAGGGCGGCAGAAGCTTTCTTT. Amino acids: CASSLDRAAEAFF.

J is TRBJ1-4 and V is TRBV5-1; D might be TRBD1 (6 bases). In germline, CDR1 is SGHRS, CDR2 YFSETQ. This CDR3 spans 13 amino acids. Trimming removed 0 bases from V and 11 bases from J, with 11 bases in between. The CDR3 nucleotides read TGCGCCAGCAGCTTGGAGTACAGGGATAAACTGTTTTTT. As protein: CASSLEYRDKLFF. The variable domain in full, with the rest retrieved from reference TRBV5-1 and TRBJ1-4, is KAGVTQTPRYLIKTRGQQVTLSCSPISGHRSVSWYQQTPGQGLQFLFEYFSETQRNKGNFPGRFSGRQFSNSRSEMNVSTLELGDSALYLCASSLEYRDKLFFGSGTQLSVL.

The chain has TRBV12-3 or TRBV12-4 and TRBJ2-7; D may be TRBD1 (5 bases). CDR3 length equals 13 residues. The V gene lost 7 bases and the J gene lost 3 bases, with 13 bases spanning the gap. The CDR3 region has the DNA TGTGCCAGCACTCTGGGCCAGGGCTACGAGCAGTACTTC. It codes for CASTLGQGYEQYF.

V usage is TRBV3-1 (or the pseudogene TRBV3-2) and J usage is TRBJ1-5, with 7 bases identical to TRBD1. Per the germline V gene, CDR1 is LGHDT and CDR2 is YNNKEL (reference sequence). There are 17 residues in the CDR3. The trim removed 3 bases at V and 6 bases at J, leaving 14 bases unmatched. CDR3 amino acids: CASSHRSDRAPGQPQHF. CDR3 DNA: TGTGCCAGCAGCCACCGATCTGACAGGGCCCCAGGTCAGCCCCAGCATTTT.

This clone was picked up many times. The rearrangement links TRBV3-1 (or the pseudogene TRBV3-2) to TRBJ1-3; no clear D. Per germline, CDR1 LGHDT and CDR2 YNNKEL (reference sequence). This CDR3 region has 18 residues. V was shortened by 4 bases and J by 0 bases, with 19 bases between the two germline ends. This chain's CDR3 is CASSPMTGSEVSGNTIYF. For the CDR3, the DNA is TGTGCCAGCAGCCCGATGACCGGGTCCGAAGTCTCTGGAAACACCATATATTTT.

J is TRBJ2-7 and V is TRBV6-5; TRBD1 aligns across 7 bases. There are 14 residues in the CDR3. Germline V gene data show CDR1 as MNHEY and CDR2 as SVGAGI. V shed 3 bases and J 2 bases; nucleotides not matched to a gene: 4. The CDR3 DNA reads TGTGCCAGCAGTTATTACAGGGGAGCCTACGAGCAGTACTTC. Its translation: CASSYYRGAYEQYF.

CDR3 in amino acids: CASSLEGTGTTYEQYF. DNA for the CDR3: TGTGCCAGCAGCTTAGAAGGGACAGGGACTACCTACGAGCAGTACTTC. The chain couples TRBV11-2 to TRBJ2-7; the match to TRBD1 covers 9 bases. Looked up from germline, CDR1 is SGHAT and CDR2 is FQNNGV. CDR3 length: 16 residues. V dropped 0 bases and J dropped 2; count of bases not matched to a gene: 5.

This chain connects TRBV10-3 to TRBJ1-2; 9 bases agree with TRBD1. This CDR3 has 14 residues. Germline V gene sequence: CDR1 ENHRY, CDR2 SYGVKD. With V trimmed by 5 bases and J by 4 bases, 5 bases remained unmatched. The CDR3 sequence is CAISIGTGPYGYTF. CDR3 bases: TGTGCCATCAGTATCGGGACAGGGCCCTATGGCTACACCTTC.

V usage is TRBV19 and J usage is TRBJ1-2, with TRBD1 matching over 7 bases. The germline gives CDR1 LNHDA, CDR2 SQIVND (reference sequence). With V trimmed by 5 bases and J by 7 bases, 10 bases remained unmatched. This CDR3 contains 14 residues. The CDR3 DNA reads TGTGCCAGTAGTCCCTCGACAGGGTTGGGTGGCTACACCTTC. Protein: CASSPSTGLGGYTF.